Each of the 13 T cell receptor beta chains below was sequenced from the same sample in a study of T-cell reconstitution after alpha-beta-depleted transplantation in children listed by TCRdb under 2016. Library method: PCR. TCRdb names Illumina HiSeq 2500 as the instrument used. To normalize quantification of the TCRbeta repertoire, the TCR libraries were built with molecular barcoding that relied on unique molecular identifiers. The public reads were reanalyzed by TCRdb: fastp trimming at Q25, MiXCR alignment, in-frame beta chains only. Rows are unified per CDR3 protein, each entry keeping the most common DNA and genes. In this sample the table shows hundreds of thousands of distinct CDR3 sequences, around 16% of which occur a single time. The top ten constitute 1.1% of the sample. This specimen consisted of PBMCs from the stem cell graft donor, obtained from the stem cell graft. The receptor source for this set is a human donor who donated a stem cell graft to a child with acute myeloid leukemia.

This clonotype appeared many times. This chain links TRBV10-3 with TRBJ1-2; 8 bases line up with TRBD1. The length of the CDR3 is 14 residues. Germline CDR1 ENHRY, CDR2 SYGVKD. The V and J ends lost 10 bases and 4 bases, in that order; junction bases with no gene match: 11. The CDR3 DNA reads as TGTGCCAGCAAGCCGGGACAGGCGTTCTATGGCTACACCTTC. It is translated as CASKPGQAFYGYTF.

This clonotype occurred once. The CDR3 DNA sequence: TGTGCCACCAGTGATTTAGTTAGCGGGGTGAGCTCCTACAATGAGCAGTTCTTC. Amino acid sequence: CATSDLVSGVSSYNEQFF. This rearrangement joins TRBV24-1 to TRBJ2-1; 8 bases are a match to TRBD2. Germline V lookup: CDR1 KGHDR, CDR2 SFDVKD. With V trimmed by 1 base and J by 0 bases, 7 bases remained unmatched. This CDR3 spans 18 amino acids.

The chain has TRBV5-1 and TRBJ2-7, with TRBD1 matching over 7 bases. The CDR3 runs to 15 residues. The germline V gene has CDR1 SGHRS and CDR2 YFSETQ. The ends lost 3 bases at V and 0 bases at J; junction bases unmatched: 6. DNA for the CDR3: TGCGCCAGCAGCTATAGACAGGGACCCTCCTACGAGCAGTACTTC. Amino acids: CASSYRQGPSYEQYF.

This clonotype was counted at least ten times. The gene calls are TRBV7-2 and TRBJ1-2, with D perhaps matching TRBD1 (5 bases). This CDR3 comprises 13 residues. Germline V gene data show CDR1 as SGHTA and CDR2 as FQGNSA. V shed 2 bases and J shed 4 bases, with 8 bases lying between them. CDR3 sequence reads: CASSLQGLYGYTF. The CDR3, as DNA: TGTGCCAGCAGCTTACAGGGCCTCTATGGCTACACCTTC.

This clonotype was recorded at least ten times. As DNA, the CDR3 is TGCAGCGTCGTGGAGGGGGCTAAAGGCTACACCTTC. Its translation is CSVVEGAKGYTF. The chain links TRBV29-1 to TRBJ1-2; 7 bases map to TRBD1. Germline lookup yields CDR1 SQVTM and CDR2 ANQGSEA. Unmatched junction bases numbered 9, after V lost 6 bases and J lost 8 bases. The CDR3 has 12 amino acids.

Here the CDR3 reads CSAEDGANYGYTF. CDR3 DNA: TGCAGTGCTGAAGACGGAGCTAACTATGGCTACACCTTC. This sequence joins TRBV20-1 and TRBJ1-2; D uncertain. CDR1 and CDR2 from the germline V gene are DFQATT and SNEGSKA (reference sequence). The CDR3 has 13 residues. V gave up 5 bases and J gave up 0 bases, with 10 bases separating them.

This chain connects TRBV27 to TRBJ2-5; D gene uncertain. The CDR3 totals 16 residues. Trimming cost V 3 bases and J 5 bases, with 19 bases left between them. The germline V gene encodes CDR1 MNHEY and CDR2 SMNVEV (reference sequence). The CDR3 nucleotides are TGTGCCAGCAGTTTTACGAGTCTATATTTGGGTGAGACCCAGTACTTC. Translating gives CASSFTSLYLGETQYF.

The sample holds many counts of this clonotype. The CDR3 is CASSSRTGYNEQFF. CDR3 bases: TGTGCCAGCAGCAGCCGGACAGGGTACAATGAGCAGTTCTTC. The rearrangement links TRBV5-6 to TRBJ2-1; 8 positions agree with TRBD1. Germline trimming cut 4 bases from V and 4 bases from J; bases unmatched to any gene: 4. CDR3 length equals 14 residues. Germline loops: CDR1 SGHDT, CDR2 YYEEEE.

The chain recombines TRBV15 with TRBJ2-2; D is possibly TRBD1 (6 bases). Germline V gene lookup returns CDR1 LNHNV and CDR2 YYDKDF (reference sequence). The CDR3 length is 15 residues. The V end was cut by 1 base, the J end by 2 bases, with 8 bases between. The CDR3 bases are TGTGCCACCAGCAGAGGGGGGCACAACACCGGGGAGCTGTTTTTT. Protein: CATSRGGHNTGELFF.

This chain links TRBV5-1 with TRBJ1-1, with D tentatively TRBD1 (5 bases). Trimming left V 1 base short and J 1 base short, with 8 bases between. The CDR3 contains 14 residues. Per germline, CDR1 SGHRS and CDR2 YFSETQ. The CDR3 region is CASSLYQGNTEAFF. Written as DNA, the CDR3 is TGCGCCAGCAGCTTGTATCAGGGGAACACTGAAGCTTTCTTT.

This clonotype was counted a few times. The rearrangement uses TRBV12-3 or TRBV12-4 and TRBJ1-1, with a possible D match to TRBD1 (6 bases). V gave up 4 bases and J gave up 2 bases, with 14 bases separating them. The CDR3 length is 15 residues. The CDR3 is CASSSEQGVNTEAFF. The DNA for the CDR3 is TGTGCCAGCAGTTCAGAACAGGGAGTTAACACTGAAGCTTTCTTT.

This clonotype showed up many times. The CDR3 region has the DNA TGTGCCAGCAGTCCTGGACTAGTTTTCTACGAGCAGTACTTC. Translated, it gives CASSPGLVFYEQYF. The rearrangement joins TRBV27 to TRBJ2-7; TRBD2 agrees at 7 bases. From germline, CDR1 is MNHEY and CDR2 SMNVEV (reference sequence). The V gene end was trimmed by 5 bases and the J gene end by 3 bases; junction bases not matched to a gene: 7. There are 14 residues in the CDR3.

This clonotype was seen ten or more times. The chain combines TRBV20-1 with TRBJ2-3; TRBD2 is a possible D gene (6 bases). Germline CDR1 DFQATT, CDR2 SNEGSKA (reference sequence). The V and J ends lost 6 bases and 5 bases respectively, with 18 bases between them. The CDR3 runs to 14 residues. This CDR3 reads CSASRGIGIDTQYF. In nucleotides, the CDR3 is TGCAGTGCCAGCCGGGGGATAGGGATAGATACGCAGTATTTT.